The sequence of this T cell receptor beta chain was determined in a study of blood T cell repertoires in COVID-19. Study details: PBMCs, B-cell-depleted T cells, or T cells provided the cDNA or gDNA that made up the material.

V gave up 0 bases and J gave up 5 bases, with 17 bases separating them. The CDR3 length is 16 residues. CDR1 and CDR2 (germline): LGHNA, YNFKEQ. Authors' data handling: The assay estimated nucleated cells by amplifying reference gene primers. Assay: immunoSEQ multiplex PCR; the TCRdb copy retains only in-frame clones and omits some. The V and J calls and clone size are taken from that table; D and trimming were inferred from the DNA. The repertoire holds roughly 170,000 clones, with approximately 84% as singletons. Grouping used clinical history reported by participants in a survey and questionnaire. Sequenced: PBMCs or T cells enriched from blood (not recorded which). The chain employs TRBV4-2 and TRBJ2-7; D not resolved. The sequence came from a man aged 50-60 years who had recovered from COVID-19. CDR3 region: CASSQDPLTGVHEQYF. The CDR3 DNA sequence: TGTGCCAGCAGCCAAGATCCGTTGACGGGTGTACACGAGCAGTACTTC.